This TCR beta chain was found in a study of radiation and T cells in renal cell carcinoma. Data came from immunoSEQ multiplex PCR; TCRdb stores just in-frame clones and leaves some out. This sample carries 120,000 to 150,000 clones, 70% to 90% of them seen once, and the ten largest clones take around 17%. The germline CDR1 and CDR2 sequences are MGHDK and SYGVNS. The germline V and J ends were trimmed by 5 bases and 6 bases, with 17 bases remaining between them. The CDR3 sequence is 15 residues long. This sample's time point: blood 4 weeks post-SBRT, at nephrectomy. Noted treatment: 15 Gy SBRT to primary tumor, nephrectomy 4 weeks later.

The TCR originated in a woman aged 50 to 60 with renal cell carcinoma. Material: blood, obtained from a patient whose treatment included radiotherapy and nephrectomy. The V gene is TRBV25-1, the J gene TRBJ2-4; tentative D call: TRBD2 (6 bases). As DNA, the CDR3 is TGTGCCAGCAGTCGCCGGGACTCCGAGGGAAACATTCAGTACTTC. Translated, it gives CASSRRDSEGNIQYF. The full variable domain, completed using reference TRBV25-1 and TRBJ2-4, is EADIYQTPRYLVIGTGKKITLECSQTMGHDKMYWYQQDPGMELHLIHYSYGVNSTEKGDLSSESTVSRIRTEHFPLTLESARPSHTSQYLCASSRRDSEGNIQYFGAGTRLSVL.